This T cell receptor (beta chain) was recorded in a study of T cell repertoires in cytomegalovirus infection (dated by TCRdb to 2018 to 2020). General notes on the study: The peptide stimulations were aimed at well-studied HLA-B-restricted epitopes as well as recently identified HLA-C-restricted CMV epitopes, whose presentation resists viral immunomodulation. Because public TCR beta signatures pointed to carriage of CMV infection together with the matching HLA type, the HLA type of each donor mattered for the analysis. Results the study describes overall, beyond this receptor: The ex vivo response was dominated by HLA-C-restricted CMV-specific TCR beta clonotypes, which also provided the single most frequent clonotype in two of eight donors. In both this cohort and an independent cohort of several hundred donors, the cumulative frequency of public TCR beta family members distinguished carriers of CMV infection plus the relevant HLA type.

The sequencer was an Illumina HiSeq 1500. TCRdb itself trimmed the public reads at Q25 with fastp, ran MiXCR and retained productive beta chains. Merged by CDR3 protein, the rows form single entries marked with the most common genes and DNA. This sample comprises about 280,000 distinct CDR3 sequences, less than 25% of them detected only once. Approximately 20% of the sample belongs to the ten largest clones. On this clonotype itself: The antigen it binds to is not known. Base-call qualities are not available, and no considerably larger clone is one nucleotide away.

The treatment or condition label here, explained by the study, means: in vitro stimulation with specific CMV peptide epitopes to enrich CMV-specific T cells. The CDR3 runs 13 amino acids, cysteine and phenylalanine included. Just CDR3 DNA is preserved here, 39 bases in frame from base 1. Trimming costs V 4 bases and J 3 bases, and their ends lie 6 bases apart. The germline V gene (reference sequence) provides CDR1 MNHEY and CDR2 SMNVEV. The chain links TRBV27 with TRBJ2-2; no D gene can be assigned with confidence. The input for sequencing was cultured PBMCs, taken from culture after CMV antigen stimulation. The clonotype originates from a human donor in good health (CMV status not recorded). Some clones in this sample may be carry-over from other donors' samples. At the DNA level, the sequence is TGTGCCAGCAGTTCTGCGTACACCGGGGAGCTGTTTTTT. Its translation reads: CASSSAYTGELFF.